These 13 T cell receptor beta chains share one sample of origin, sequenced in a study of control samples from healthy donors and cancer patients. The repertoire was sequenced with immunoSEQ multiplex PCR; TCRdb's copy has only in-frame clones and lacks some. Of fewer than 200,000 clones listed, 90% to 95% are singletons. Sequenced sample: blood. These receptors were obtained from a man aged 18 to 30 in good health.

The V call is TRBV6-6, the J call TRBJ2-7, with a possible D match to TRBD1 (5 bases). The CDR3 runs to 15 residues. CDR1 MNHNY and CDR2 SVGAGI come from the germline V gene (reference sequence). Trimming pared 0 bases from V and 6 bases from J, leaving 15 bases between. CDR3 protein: CASSYSTSSRAEQYF. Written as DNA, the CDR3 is TGTGCCAGCAGTTACTCGACGAGTTCCAGGGCCGAGCAGTACTTC.

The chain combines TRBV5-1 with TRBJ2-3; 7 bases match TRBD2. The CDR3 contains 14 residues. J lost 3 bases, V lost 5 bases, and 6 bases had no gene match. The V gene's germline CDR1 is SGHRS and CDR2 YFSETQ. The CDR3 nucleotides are TGCGCCAGCAGGGGGACTACCGCAACAGATACGCAGTATTTT. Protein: CASRGTTATDTQYF.

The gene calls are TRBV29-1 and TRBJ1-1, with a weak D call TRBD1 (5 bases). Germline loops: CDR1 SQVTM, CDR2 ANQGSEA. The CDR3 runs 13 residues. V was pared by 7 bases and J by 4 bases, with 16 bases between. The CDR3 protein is CSAQDYGGTEAFF. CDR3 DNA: TGCAGCGCTCAGGACTATGGGGGCACTGAAGCTTTCTTT.

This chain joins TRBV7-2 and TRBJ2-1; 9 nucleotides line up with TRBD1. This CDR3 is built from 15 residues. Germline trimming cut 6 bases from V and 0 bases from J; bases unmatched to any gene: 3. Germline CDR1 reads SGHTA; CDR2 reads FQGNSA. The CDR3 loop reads CASRWGQGSYNEQFF. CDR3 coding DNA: TGTGCCAGCAGATGGGGACAGGGCTCCTACAATGAGCAGTTCTTC.

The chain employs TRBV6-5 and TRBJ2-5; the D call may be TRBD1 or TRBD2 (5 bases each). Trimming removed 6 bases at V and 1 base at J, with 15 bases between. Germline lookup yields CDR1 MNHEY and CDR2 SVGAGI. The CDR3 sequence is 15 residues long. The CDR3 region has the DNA TGTGCCAGCAGATGGGGACGGAGCGGCCAAGAGACCCAGTACTTC. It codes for CASRWGRSGQETQYF.

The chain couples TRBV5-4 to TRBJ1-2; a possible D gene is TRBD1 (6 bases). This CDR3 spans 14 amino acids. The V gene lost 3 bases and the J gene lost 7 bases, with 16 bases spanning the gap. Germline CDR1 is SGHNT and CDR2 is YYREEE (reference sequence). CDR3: CASSSFSGGGGYTF. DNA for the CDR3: TGTGCCAGCAGCTCCTTTTCGGGGGGCGGTGGCTACACCTTC.

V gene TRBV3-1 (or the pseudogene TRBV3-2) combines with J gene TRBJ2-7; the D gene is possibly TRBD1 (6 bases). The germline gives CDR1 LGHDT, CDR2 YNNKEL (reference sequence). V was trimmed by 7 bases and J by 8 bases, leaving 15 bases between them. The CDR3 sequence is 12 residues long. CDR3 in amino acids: CASISSGGKQYF. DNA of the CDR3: TGTGCCAGCATCTCTAGTGGGGGCAAGCAGTACTTC.

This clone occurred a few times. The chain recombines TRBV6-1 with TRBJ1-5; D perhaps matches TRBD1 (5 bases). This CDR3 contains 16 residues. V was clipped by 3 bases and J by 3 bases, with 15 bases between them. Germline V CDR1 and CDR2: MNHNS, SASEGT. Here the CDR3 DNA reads TGTGCCAGCAGTGATTTCCGGGACGTTCCCAATCAGCCCCAGCATTTT. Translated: CASSDFRDVPNQPQHF.

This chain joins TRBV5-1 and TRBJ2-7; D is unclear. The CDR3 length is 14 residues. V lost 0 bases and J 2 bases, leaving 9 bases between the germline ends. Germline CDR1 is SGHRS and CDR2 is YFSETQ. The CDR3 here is CASSLGGLPYEQYF. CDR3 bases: TGCGCCAGCAGCTTGGGAGGTCTACCCTACGAGCAGTACTTC. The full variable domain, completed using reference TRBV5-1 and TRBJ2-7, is KAGVTQTPRYLIKTRGQQVTLSCSPISGHRSVSWYQQTPGQGLQFLFEYFSETQRNKGNFPGRFSGRQFSNSRSEMNVSTLELGDSALYLCASSLGGLPYEQYFGPGTRLTVT.

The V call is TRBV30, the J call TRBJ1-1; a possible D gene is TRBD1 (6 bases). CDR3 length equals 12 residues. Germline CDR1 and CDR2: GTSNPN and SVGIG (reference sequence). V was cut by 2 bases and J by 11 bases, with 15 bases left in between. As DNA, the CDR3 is TGTGCCTGGAGTTCGGGGGGCGCGTCGGCTTTCTTT. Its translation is CAWSSGGASAFF.

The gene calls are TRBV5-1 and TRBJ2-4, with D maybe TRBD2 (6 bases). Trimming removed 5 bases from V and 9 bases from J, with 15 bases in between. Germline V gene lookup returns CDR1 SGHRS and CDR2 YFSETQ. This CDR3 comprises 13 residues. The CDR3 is CASRAEGLVIQYF. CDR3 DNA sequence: TGCGCCAGCAGGGCGGAGGGGCTTGTCATTCAGTACTTC.

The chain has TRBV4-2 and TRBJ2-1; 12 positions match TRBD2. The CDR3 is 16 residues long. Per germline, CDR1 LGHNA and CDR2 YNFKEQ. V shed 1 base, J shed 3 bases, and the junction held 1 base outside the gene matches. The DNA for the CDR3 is TGTGCCAGCAGCCAAGTGACTAGCGGGGGCTACAATGAGCAGTTCTTC. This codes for CASSQVTSGGYNEQFF.

The CDR3 spells CASSRGETQYF. For the CDR3, the DNA is TGTGCCAGCAGCCGTGGGGAGACCCAGTACTTC. J is TRBJ2-5 and V is TRBV9, with D unclear. The CDR3 length is 11 residues. Germline CDR1 and CDR2: SGDLS and YYNGEE. Trimming stripped 4 bases from V and 5 bases from J, with 6 bases between.